This is a list of T cell receptor beta chains from one sample in a study of cytotoxic CD8 clonotypes in ibrutinib-treated CLL. Libraries were prepared by immunoSEQ multiplex PCR; TCRdb keeps only in-frame clonotypes and omits some of them. The repertoire consists of over 70,000 clones, with more than 70% occurring once and the leading ten covering roughly 5.4%. Here the sequenced sample was PBMCs, taken before ibrutinib treatment. The receptors stem from a human donor with chronic lymphocytic leukemia. Each CDR3 is given with its conserved first and last residue. A D gene is named only where the DNA matches it firmly. Size is omitted from some rows. Given values are once, few, many or a class for expanded clones.

length | J | size | D | V | DNA | CDR3
14 | TRBJ2-1 | - | TRBD2 | TRBV30 | TGTGCCTGCGCGGGGGGGAGCTCCTACAATGAGCAGTTCTTC | CACAGGSSYNEQFF
15 | TRBJ1-2 | - | - | TRBV28 | TGTGCCAGCAGTCTCGACAGGCCAACTAACTATGGCTACACCTTC | CASSLDRPTNYGYTF
17 | TRBJ2-1 | - | - | TRBV7-2 | TGTGCCAGCAGCTTACGTGAGATGGCTCGATCCTACAATGAGCAGTTCTTC | CASSLREMARSYNEQFF
14 | TRBJ2-1 | once | TRBD2 | TRBV4-2 | TGTGCCAGCGGACTAGCGGGGAACTACAATGAGCAGTTCTTC | CASGLAGNYNEQFF
14 | TRBJ1-1 | - | TRBD1 | TRBV4-3 | TGCGCCAGCAGCTTGCAGACAGGGAACCCTGAAGCTTTCTTT | CASSLQTGNPEAFF
15 | TRBJ2-3 | - | - | TRBV28 | TGTGCCAGCAGCCAACCGACGGGGGACACAGATACGCAGTATTTT | CASSQPTGDTDTQYF
18 | TRBJ2-3 | once | - | TRBV27 | TGTGCCAGCAGTGTCAGGGAGGCCTCAACGGTAATCACAGATACGCAGTATTTT | CASSVREASTVITDTQYF
15 | TRBJ2-1 | - | - | TRBV5-6 | TGTGCCAGCAGCTTGGATTTTGATTGGTCCGATGAGCAGTTCTTC | CASSLDFDWSDEQFF
18 | TRBJ2-6 | - | TRBD1 | TRBV6-1 | TGTGCCAGCAGTGGACAAATCCAGGGGGCGACAGGGGCCAACGTCCTGACTTTC | CASSGQIQGATGANVLTF
14 | TRBJ1-5 | once | TRBD1 | TRBV27 | TGTGCCAGCAGACAAGACAGGGTAGGTCAGCCCCAGCATTTT | CASRQDRVGQPQHF
13 | TRBJ1-4 | - | - | TRBV27 | TGTGCCAGCAGTAAGGGGTTTTGGGAAAAACTGTTTTTT | CASSKGFWEKLFF
16 | TRBJ1-1 | - | TRBD1 | TRBV27 | TGTGCCAGCAGTCCCTGGACAGGGCGAGGCGACACTGAAGCTTTCTTT | CASSPWTGRGDTEAFF
14 | TRBJ2-1 | - | - | TRBV9 | TGTGCCAGCAGCTCAGATTGGGGGTTCAATGAGCAGTTCTTC | CASSSDWGFNEQFF
11 | TRBJ2-5 | - | - | TRBV6-1 | TGTGCCAGCAGTGTACCCTTGACCCAGTACTTC | CASSVPLTQYF
15 | TRBJ2-1 | - | - | TRBV7-2 | TGTGCCAGCAGCTCTGGGGGGACACAGTACAATGAGCAGTTCTTC | CASSSGGTQYNEQFF
17 | TRBJ1-3 | - | - | TRBV19 | TGTGCCAGTAGTATAGATGGCGACAGTACCTCTGGAAACACCATATATTTT | CASSIDGDSTSGNTIYF
14 | TRBJ1-2 | - | - | TRBV19 | TGTGCCAGTAGTATATGGGGAGGGGATTATGGCTACACCTTC | CASSIWGGDYGYTF
15 | TRBJ2-5 | - | TRBD2 | TRBV2 | TGTGCCAGCAACGGACTAGCGGGAGTTGGAGAGACCCAGTACTTC | CASNGLAGVGETQYF
14 | TRBJ1-2 | - | TRBD1 | TRBV11-3 | TGTGCCAGCAGCCTGACAGGGGGCGTCGGTGGCTACACCTTC | CASSLTGGVGGYTF
16 | TRBJ2-6 | - | TRBD2 | TRBV29-1 | TGCAGCGTTGATGTTAGCGGGAATTCTGGGGCCAACGTCCTGACTTTC | CSVDVSGNSGANVLTF
15 | TRBJ1-1 | - | - | TRBV25-1 | TGTGCCAGCAGTGAAACAGGGAATATTAGAACTGAAGCTTTCTTT | CASSETGNIRTEAFF
15 | TRBJ2-7 | - | - | TRBV5-4 | TGTGCCAGCAGCCCCTCTAGGAGTGGGTCCTACGAGCAGTACTTC | CASSPSRSGSYEQYF
17 | TRBJ2-1 | few | TRBD2 | TRBV4-1 | TGCGCCAGCAGCCAAAGGGTACTAGCGGGAGCTTACAATGAGCAGTTCTTC | CASSQRVLAGAYNEQFF
14 | TRBJ2-7 | - | TRBD1 | TRBV5-1 | TGCGCCAGCGGTCCGGGACAGAGCAACTACGAGCAGTACTTC | CASGPGQSNYEQYF
14 | TRBJ1-2 | - | - | TRBV27 | TGTGCCAGCAGTTTAACACAGGGCGCCTATGGCTACACCTTC | CASSLTQGAYGYTF
13 | TRBJ1-1 | - | - | TRBV18 | TGTGCCAGCTCACCACAGCCGAACACTGAAGCTTTCTTT | CASSPQPNTEAFF
15 | TRBJ2-3 | - | - | TRBV28 | TGTGCCAGCAGTTTAGTGGGGGCGACTATGGATACGCAGTATTTT | CASSLVGATMDTQYF
11 | TRBJ2-7 | - | - | TRBV29-1 | TGCAGCGTTGAAGATTCAGGCGAGCAGTACTTC | CSVEDSGEQYF
15 | TRBJ2-2 | - | - | TRBV5-6 | TGTGCCAGCAGTTTTCTACAAATCGCGACCGGGGAGCTGTTTTTT | CASSFLQIATGELFF